Below, 17 T cell receptor beta chains from the same sample are listed, as sequenced in a study of identifying expanded T cells in peripheral blood. Clones were sequenced by immunoSEQ multiplex PCR, and TCRdb holds only the in-frame ones, with some missing. Here the sample spans 100,000 to 150,000 clones, 75% to 90% being singletons. The sample taken for sequencing was blood. The receptor source for this set is a person between 18 and 75 years old in good health.

The V gene is TRBV21-1, the J gene TRBJ1-6; TRBD1 is the table's D call and was not checked against the DNA. TRBV21-1 is a listed pseudogene. The CDR3 has 18 residues. CDR3 protein: CASSNCLSWGTVNSPLHF. The DNA for the CDR3 is TGTGCCAGCAGCAATTGCTTGTCGTGGGGGACAGTTAATTCACCCCTCCACTTT.

J is TRBJ2-3 and V is TRBV28; 8 nucleotides agree with TRBD2. Germline assignment: CDR1 MDHEN and CDR2 SYDVKM. The CDR3 runs to 15 residues. The V and J ends lost 5 bases and 2 bases, in that order; junction bases with no gene match: 6. The CDR3 DNA follows: TGTGCCAGCAGTCCTCGGACTAGCTCCACAGATACGCAGTATTTT. This codes for CASSPRTSSTDTQYF.

CDR3: CASSLMAGGNTEAFF. The CDR3 DNA sequence: TGTGCCAGCAGCTTAATGGCAGGGGGAAACACTGAAGCTTTCTTT. The gene calls are TRBV7-3 and TRBJ1-1; 7 nucleotides agree with TRBD1. This CDR3 has 15 amino acids. The germline V gene has CDR1 SGHTA and CDR2 FQGTGA. The V segment lost 1 base and the J segment 2 bases; nucleotides outside the gene matches: 4.

This chain connects TRBV5-4 to TRBJ2-2; D unclear. Looked up from germline, CDR1 is SGHNT and CDR2 is YYREEE (reference sequence). This CDR3 region has 15 residues. Trimming removed 2 bases from V and 6 bases from J, with 14 bases in between. The CDR3: CASSFGHRLPGELFF. DNA for the CDR3: TGTGCCAGCAGCTTTGGTCACAGACTCCCCGGGGAGCTGTTTTTT.

The chain recombines TRBV9 with TRBJ2-2; D is perhaps TRBD2 (5 bases). Trimming pared 6 bases from V and 4 bases from J, leaving 13 bases between. This CDR3 spans 14 amino acids. The germline V gene encodes CDR1 SGDLS and CDR2 YYNGEE. In DNA, the CDR3 is TGTGCCAGCAACCGGAGGAGCGGCACCGGGGAGCTGTTTTTT. Its translation is CASNRRSGTGELFF.

The CDR3 nucleotides are TGTGCCAGCAGTTTATCCCTCCTAGCGGGAGGCCTCAACAATGAGCAGTTCTTC. Translation: CASSLSLLAGGLNNEQFF. V is TRBV28 and J is TRBJ2-1, with 11 positions matching TRBD2. There are 18 residues in the CDR3. CDR1 is MDHEN, CDR2 SYDVKM, per germline. V shed 1 base and J 5 bases; nucleotides not matched to a gene: 10.

The J gene is TRBJ2-3, the V gene TRBV4-3; 10 positions agree with TRBD1. The CDR3 loop spans 15 amino acids. The germline V gene has CDR1 LGHNA and CDR2 YSLEER. V shed 4 bases and J 1 base; nucleotides not matched to a gene: 2. The CDR3 region is CASSLGTGGTDTQYF. The CDR3 bases are TGCGCCAGCAGCCTGGGGACAGGGGGCACAGATACGCAGTATTTT.

This clone was picked up one time. V and J are TRBV11-1 and TRBJ2-3, with TRBD2 matching over 12 bases. V lost 4 bases to trimming and J lost 3 bases; unmatched junction nucleotides: 5. CDR1 and CDR2 from the germline V gene are SGHAT and FQDESV (reference sequence). The CDR3 loop spans 16 amino acids. This CDR3 is CASSSRLAGETDTQYF. For the CDR3, the DNA is TGTGCCAGCAGCTCAAGACTAGCGGGGGAGACAGATACGCAGTATTTT.

The rearrangement uses TRBV21-1 and TRBJ2-5; the table's D call, TRBD2, has no DNA check behind it. TRBV21-1 corresponds to a pseudogene. The CDR3 runs 16 residues. The CDR3 DNA is TGTGCCAGCAGCGAGTCGGGGGGGCCGTACCAAGAGACCCAGTACTTC. Protein product: CASSESGGPYQETQYF.

The chain joins TRBV6-6 to TRBJ1-2; D unresolved. The CDR3 contains 12 residues. The V gene's germline CDR1 is MNHNY and CDR2 SVGAGI (reference sequence). Trimming shortened V by 2 bases and J by 4 bases, and 5 bases separated the two germline ends. The CDR3 here is CASSYGPYGYTF. The CDR3 DNA reads as TGTGCCAGCAGTTACGGGCCCTATGGCTACACCTTC.

V gene TRBV7-2 combines with J gene TRBJ2-4; 8 nucleotides match TRBD1. Unmatched junction bases numbered 3, after V lost 2 bases and J lost 0 bases. CDR1 SGHTA and CDR2 FQGNSA come from the germline V gene. The CDR3 has 16 amino acids. The DNA of the CDR3 is TGTGCCAGCAGCTTACAGGGGGCCTTAGCCAAAAACATTCAGTACTTC. It yields the protein CASSLQGALAKNIQYF.

The chain links TRBV19 to TRBJ2-3; tentatively, D is TRBD2 (5 bases). CDR1 is LNHDA and CDR2 is SQIVND in the germline V gene (reference sequence). The CDR3 spans 15 residues. V was clipped by 6 bases and J by 5 bases, with 18 bases between them. DNA for the CDR3: TGTGCCAGTAGCTACCGGACTGGGTACCAAGATACGCAGTATTTT. Amino acids: CASSYRTGYQDTQYF.

The chain joins TRBV11-3 to TRBJ2-1, with a tentative D call TRBD1 (5 bases). CDR1 and CDR2 (germline): SGHNT, YENEEA. This CDR3 spans 13 amino acids. The ends were cut back, 5 bases at V and 6 bases at J, with 11 bases in the middle. In nucleotides, the CDR3 is TGTGCCAGCAGCCGACAGCCCGGCAATGAGCAGTTCTTC. It yields the protein CASSRQPGNEQFF. The complete variable domain, with remaining parts taken from reference TRBV11-3 and TRBJ2-1, reads EAGVVQSPRYKIIEKKQPVAFWCNPISGHNTLYWYLQNLGQGPELLIRYENEEAVDDSQLPKDRFSAERLKGVDSTLKIQPAELGDSAVYLCASSRQPGNEQFFGPGTRLTVL.

CDR3 nucleotide sequence: TGTGCCAGCAGCCAAGCGTGGCAGGGTGGGGAGCAGTACTTC. It translates to CASSQAWQGGEQYF. The gene calls are TRBV14 and TRBJ2-7, with a weak D call TRBD1 (5 bases). The CDR3 spans 14 residues. Germline V gives CDR1 SGHDN, CDR2 FVKESK. Trimming left V 1 base short and J 7 bases short, with 14 bases between.

V usage is TRBV10-3 and J usage is TRBJ2-1, with 7 positions matching TRBD2. This CDR3 comprises 15 residues. The V and J ends lost 3 bases and 6 bases, in that order; junction bases with no gene match: 8. Germline V gene lookup returns CDR1 ENHRY and CDR2 SYGVKD. The CDR3 loop reads CAISEGAGVPNEQFF. The CDR3 bases are TGTGCCATCAGTGAAGGTGCGGGGGTCCCCAATGAGCAGTTCTTC.

The chain is built from TRBV25-1 and TRBJ2-1, with 12 bases lining up with TRBD1. The CDR3 has 17 residues. Germline assignment: CDR1 MGHDK and CDR2 SYGVNS. J lost 6 bases, V lost 3 bases, and 9 bases had no gene match. The CDR3 protein is CASSDGYGTGGRNEQFF. For the CDR3, the DNA is TGTGCCAGCAGTGATGGGTATGGGACAGGGGGCCGCAATGAGCAGTTCTTC.

The CDR3 here is CASSPWTSGTSYEQYF. Written as DNA, the CDR3 is TGTGCCAGCAGCCCATGGACTAGCGGAACCTCCTACGAGCAGTACTTC. The chain carries TRBV7-6 and TRBJ2-7, with TRBD2 matching over 10 bases. Per the germline V gene, CDR1 is SGHVS and CDR2 is FNYEAQ. Unmatched junction bases numbered 7, after V lost 5 bases and J lost 0 bases. CDR3 length: 16 amino acids.